This T cell receptor beta chain was sequenced in a study of T-cell memory formation after mild COVID-19. Study findings and constraints: CD4+ contracting clones were found mainly in CM and EM, and CD8+ ones in EMRA.

Note on this clonotype: Its antigen is as yet unknown.

This CDR3 is built from 12 residues. Germline V gives CDR1 SNHLY, CDR2 FYNNEI. The ends were cut back, 7 bases at V and 2 bases at J, with 8 bases in the middle. 5'RACE, which relied on constant-segment primers, yielded TCR alpha and TCR beta cDNA libraries carrying sample barcodes and UMIs. TCRdb fed the 5' RACE reads into MiXCR, producing one record per CDR3 protein. This sample has 300,000 or so distinct CDR3 sequences, with around 15% found just once. The sequence derives from a man aged 18 to 29 who had mild COVID-19 (a few samples of this study predate the infection). Cell type and time point are not known. Sequencing was carried out using PBMCs or a T cell subset sorted from them (not recorded which). The genes are TRBV2 and TRBJ1-1; D call uncertain. The CDR3 spells CASTLSNTEAFF. The DNA of the CDR3 is TGTGCCAGCACACTTAGTAACACTGAAGCTTTCTTT.